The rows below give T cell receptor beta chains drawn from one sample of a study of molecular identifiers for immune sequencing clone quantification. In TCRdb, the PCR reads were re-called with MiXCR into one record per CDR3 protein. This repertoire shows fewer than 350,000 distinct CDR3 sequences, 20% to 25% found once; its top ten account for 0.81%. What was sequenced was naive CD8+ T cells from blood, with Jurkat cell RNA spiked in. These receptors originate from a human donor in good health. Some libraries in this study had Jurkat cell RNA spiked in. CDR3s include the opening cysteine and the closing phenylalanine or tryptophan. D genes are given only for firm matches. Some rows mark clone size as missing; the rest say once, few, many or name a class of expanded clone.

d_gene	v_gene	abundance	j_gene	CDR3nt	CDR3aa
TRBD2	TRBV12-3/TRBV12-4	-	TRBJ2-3	TGTGCCGGCAGCCGCGGCGGGGGGGCAGATACGCAGTATTTT	CAGSRGGGADTQYF
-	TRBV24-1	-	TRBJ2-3	TGTGCCACCAGTGACCCCGGGGCCCTCGGCGCAGATACGCAGTATTTT	CATSDPGALGADTQYF
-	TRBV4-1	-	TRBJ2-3	TGCGCCAGCAGCCAAGCCCTGACGGTGATAGCGGATACGCAGTATTTT	CASSQALTVIADTQYF
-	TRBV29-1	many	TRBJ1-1	TGCAGCGTTGAAAGGTTGGGGGCCGAAGCTTTCTTT	CSVERLGAEAFF
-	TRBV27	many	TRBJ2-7	TGTGCCAGCAGTTTAAAAGAGACCTACGAGCAGTACTTC	CASSLKETYEQYF
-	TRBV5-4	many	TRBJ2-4	TGTGCCAGCAGTCATGGGGTAGCCAAAAACATTCAGTACTTC	CASSHGVAKNIQYF
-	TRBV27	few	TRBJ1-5	TGTGCCAGCAGCGGGGCCCAGTCTCAGCCCCAGCATTTT	CASSGAQSQPQHF
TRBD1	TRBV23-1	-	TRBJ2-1	TGCGCCAGCAATCAACCGACAGGGTCTCGCAATGAGCAGTTCTTC	CASNQPTGSRNEQFF
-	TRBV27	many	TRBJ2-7	TGTGCCAGCAGCCCCGTGGTGGGGGCAGGGTCCTACGAGCAGTACTTC	CASSPVVGAGSYEQYF
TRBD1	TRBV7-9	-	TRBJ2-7	TGTGCCAGCAGCTTTGGGACAGCAAGTTACCACGAGCAGTACTTC	CASSFGTASYHEQYF
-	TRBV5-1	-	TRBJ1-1	TGCGCCAGCAGCCTCGCGGGTGTCACTGAAGCTTTCTTT	CASSLAGVTEAFF
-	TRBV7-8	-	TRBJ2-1	TGTGCCAGCAGCTTAGCTGGTCGAAGCTCCTACAATGAGCAGTTCTTC	CASSLAGRSSYNEQFF
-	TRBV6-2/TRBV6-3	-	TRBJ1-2	TGTGCCAGCGCCCGCGTCTTCGGCCCCTATGGCTACACCTTC	CASARVFGPYGYTF
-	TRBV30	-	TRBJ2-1	TGTGCCTGGGGTCTCGGGGATTACAATGAGCAGTTCTTC	CAWGLGDYNEQFF
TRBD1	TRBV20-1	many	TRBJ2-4	TGCAGTGCTAGAGACCGGACAGGGAGAACCAAAAACATTCAGTACTTC	CSARDRTGRTKNIQYF
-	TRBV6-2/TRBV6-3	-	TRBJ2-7	TGTGCCAGCAGTTACTTCCCGGAGGGCAGCGAGCAGTACTTC	CASSYFPEGSEQYF
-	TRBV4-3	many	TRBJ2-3	TGCGCCAGCAGCCAAGATGTTGGGGGCCGCTTGGGGACGCAGTATTTT	CASSQDVGGRLGTQYF
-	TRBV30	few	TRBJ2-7	TGTGCCTGGGGGGACTACGAGCAGTACTTC	CAWGDYEQYF
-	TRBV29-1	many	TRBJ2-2	TGCAGCGTTGTTAGATGGACCGGGGAGCTGTTTTTT	CSVVRWTGELFF
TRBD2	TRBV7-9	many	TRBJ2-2	TGTGCCAGCAGCCGCTCCCTAGCGGGGGGGCCCGGGGAGCTGTTTTTT	CASSRSLAGGPGELFF
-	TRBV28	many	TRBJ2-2	TGTGCCAGCAGTTCCTCCCCAACCAGTCGGGAGCTGTTTTTT	CASSSSPTSRELFF
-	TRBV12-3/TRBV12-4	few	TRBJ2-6	TGTGCCAGCAGTTCACCGGGACTCTCTGGGGCCAACGTCCTGACTTTC	CASSSPGLSGANVLTF
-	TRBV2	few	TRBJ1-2	TGTGCCAGCGCCTCCACCGGGACAAGCTACTATGGCTACACCTTC	CASASTGTSYYGYTF
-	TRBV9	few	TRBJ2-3	TGTGCCAGCAGCGTAGAGTCCAGGTCCACAGATACGCAGTATTTT	CASSVESRSTDTQYF
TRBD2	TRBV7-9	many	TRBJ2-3	TGTGCCAGCAGCTTATCCGGACTAGCGGGGCGCACAGATACGCAGTATTTT	CASSLSGLAGRTDTQYF
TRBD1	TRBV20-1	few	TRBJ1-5	TGCAGTGCTGGACAGGGTGATCAGCCCCAGCATTTT	CSAGQGDQPQHF
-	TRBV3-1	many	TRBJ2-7	TGTGCCAGCAGCCAAGTAGGGGTAGAGCAGTACTTC	CASSQVGVEQYF
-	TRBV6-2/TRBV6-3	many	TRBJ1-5	TGTGCCAGCAGCCCCATCCAGGCGACGATTACTTATAGCAATCAGCCCCAGCATTTT	CASSPIQATITYSNQPQHF
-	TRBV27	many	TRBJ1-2	TGTGCCAGCAGACAGAGTAGGGGGTACTATGGCTACACCTTC	CASRQSRGYYGYTF
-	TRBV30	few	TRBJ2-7	TGTGCCTGGAGTGTATGGGACAACTCCTACGAGCAGTACTTC	CAWSVWDNSYEQYF
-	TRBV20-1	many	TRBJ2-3	TGCAGTGCTAGAAAGGGGGACCCAGATACGCAGTATTTT	CSARKGDPDTQYF
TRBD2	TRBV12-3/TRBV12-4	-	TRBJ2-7	TGTGCCAGCAGTTTTATTCTGGGCGGGAGGCCCCACGAGCAGTACTTC	CASSFILGGRPHEQYF
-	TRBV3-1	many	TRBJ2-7	TGTGCCAGCAGCCAACCTGAGGGGGACGAGCAGTACTTC	CASSQPEGDEQYF
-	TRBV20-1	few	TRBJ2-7	TGCAGTGCTCCTCACCCTAGTGGCGGGACCTACTACGAGCAGTACTTC	CSAPHPSGGTYYEQYF
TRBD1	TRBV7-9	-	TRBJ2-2	TGTGCCAGCAGCTTACTCAGGGGGCATAACACTGGGGAGCTGTTTTTT	CASSLLRGHNTGELFF
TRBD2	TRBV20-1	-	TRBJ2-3	TGCAGTGCTAGAGTTGCCGGACTAGCGGTCTACACAGATACGCAGTATTTT	CSARVAGLAVYTDTQYF
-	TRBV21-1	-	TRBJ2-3	TGTGCCAGCAGCAACCTAAGACTAGCGGGGGGGACAGATACGCAGTATTTT	CASSNLRLAGGTDTQYF
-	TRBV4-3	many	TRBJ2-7	TGCGCCAGCAGCCAAGAAGCAGGGGTCCCCTACGAGCAGTACTTC	CASSQEAGVPYEQYF
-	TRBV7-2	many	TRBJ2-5	TGTGCCAGCAGCTACAACCCGACAGGTCAAGAGACCCAGTACTTC	CASSYNPTGQETQYF
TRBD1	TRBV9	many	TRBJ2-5	TGTGCCAGCAGCGTAGCAAGGACAGGAGAGGTAGAGACCCAGTACTTC	CASSVARTGEVETQYF
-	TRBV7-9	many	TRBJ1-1	TGTGCCAGCAGCTTAATTCAGGGAATGAACACTGAAGCTTTCTTT	CASSLIQGMNTEAFF
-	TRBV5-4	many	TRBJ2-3	TGTGCCAGCAGCTTGGTTGTTATCCTCCCAGGTCACACAGATACGCAGTATTTT	CASSLVVILPGHTDTQYF
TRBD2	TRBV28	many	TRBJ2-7	TGTGCCAGCAGACTAGCGGAATCCTACGAGCAGTACTTC	CASRLAESYEQYF
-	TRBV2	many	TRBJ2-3	TGTGCCAGCAGTGAAGTGAGTTATCGCACAGATACGCAGTATTTT	CASSEVSYRTDTQYF